The 6 T cell receptor beta chains in this list originate from one sample, sequenced in a study of T cell repertoires in cytomegalovirus infection. Each CDR3 protein is one row after TCRdb ran MiXCR on the reads. This repertoire shows about 890,000 distinct CDR3 sequences, around 31% found once; its top ten account for roughly an eighth. No cognate antigen is known for these TCRs. The sample was cultured CD8+ T cells from PBMCs, taken from culture after CMV antigen stimulation. All receptors derive from a human donor in good health (CMV status not recorded). Some clones in this sample may be carry-over from other donors' samples.

Turning to this clonotype: A read error may account for a junction end that differs from germline. The chain recombines TRBV11-2 with TRBJ2-3, with D uncertain. This CDR3 spans 12 amino acids. Germline V gene data show CDR1 as SGHAT and CDR2 as FQNNGV. The CDR3 region has the DNA TGTGTCAGCCTAGAACGCACAGATACGCAGTATTTT. This gives the protein CVSLERTDTQYF.

The CDR3 bases are TGTGCCAGCAGCCACGGGGGGGACACCGGGGAGCTGTTTTTT. This encodes CASSHGGDTGELFF. The chain combines TRBV4-2 with TRBJ2-2; 8 bases line up with TRBD2. With V trimmed by 3 bases and J by 3 bases, 0 bases remained unmatched. CDR3 length equals 14 residues. Germline values: CDR1 LGHNA, CDR2 YNFKEQ.

This clonotype was seen more than once but under ten times. J is TRBJ2-1 and V is TRBV19; 13 positions match TRBD2. The CDR3 is 16 amino acids. V was pared by 2 bases and J by 8 bases, with 6 bases of the junction left unmatched. CDR1 and CDR2 (germline): LNHDA, SQIVND (reference sequence). The CDR3 nucleotides are TGTGCCAGTAGTATAACTAGCGGGGGGGCCGTCGATGAGCAGTTCTTC. The encoded protein is CASSITSGGAVDEQFF.

This clonotype was recorded a few times. This chain connects TRBV6-5 to TRBJ2-3, with 11 bases identical to TRBD2. Germline V gene sequence: CDR1 MNHEY, CDR2 SVGAGI. Trimming took 4 bases from V and 4 from J; bases not matched to a gene: 10. The CDR3 loop spans 17 amino acids. The DNA for the CDR3 is TGTGCCAGCAGTTCTCTTTTAGCGGGGGGGCCCGCAGATACGCAGTATTTT. Amino acids: CASSSLLAGGPADTQYF.

CDR3 nucleotide sequence: TGTGCCAGCAGCCAGCCGGCTTATGGCTACACCTTC. It yields the protein CASSQPAYGYTF. J is TRBJ1-2 and V is TRBV9; no clear D gene. CDR3 length equals 12 residues. The V and J ends lost 4 bases and 5 bases respectively, with 9 bases between them. Germline assignment: CDR1 SGDLS and CDR2 YYNGEE.

V is TRBV27 and J is TRBJ2-5, with 14 bases matching TRBD2. V lost 5 bases to trimming and J lost 4 bases; unmatched junction nucleotides: 9. The CDR3 sequence is 17 residues long. From germline, CDR1 is MNHEY and CDR2 SMNVEV (reference sequence). The CDR3 spells CASSPGLAGARRETQYF. The CDR3 coding sequence is TGTGCCAGCAGTCCGGGACTAGCGGGGGCTAGGAGAGAGACCCAGTACTTC.